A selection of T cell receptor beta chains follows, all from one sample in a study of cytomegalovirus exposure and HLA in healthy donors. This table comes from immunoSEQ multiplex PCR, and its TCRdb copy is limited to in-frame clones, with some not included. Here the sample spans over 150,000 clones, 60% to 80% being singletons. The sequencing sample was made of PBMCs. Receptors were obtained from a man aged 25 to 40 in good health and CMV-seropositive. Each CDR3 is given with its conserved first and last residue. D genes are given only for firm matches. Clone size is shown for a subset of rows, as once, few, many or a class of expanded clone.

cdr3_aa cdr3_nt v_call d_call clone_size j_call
CASLQGYQETQYF TGTGCCAGTTTACAGGGGTACCAAGAGACCCAGTACTTC TRBV2 TRBD1 - TRBJ2-5
CASSSRTDTQYF TGTGCCAGTAGTTCCCGTACAGATACGCAGTATTTT TRBV19 - - TRBJ2-3
CASSDDLAGGSNEQFF TGTGCCAGTAGTGACGATCTAGCGGGAGGGAGCAATGAGCAGTTCTTC TRBV19 TRBD2 - TRBJ2-1
CASSPGGTWSNEQFF TGTGCCAGCAGCCCGGGGGGGACGTGGTCCAATGAGCAGTTCTTC TRBV7-3 TRBD2 - TRBJ2-1
CASSRTGVEGYGYTF TGTGCCAGCAGCCGTACAGGGGTAGAGGGCTATGGCTACACCTTC TRBV7-2 TRBD1 - TRBJ1-2
CASRLPSGRALFEQFF TGTGCAAGTCGCTTACCGAGCGGGAGGGCCTTATTTGAGCAGTTCTTC TRBV12-2 - - TRBJ2-1
CASSTRRQGKGEEQYF TGTGCCAGTAGTACCCGCCGACAGGGAAAGGGTGAAGAGCAGTACTTC TRBV19 TRBD1 - TRBJ2-7
CASSPGTTNRQYSNQPQHF TGTGCCAGCAGCCCCGGGACAACGAACCGACAATATAGCAATCAGCCCCAGCATTTT TRBV4-2 - - TRBJ1-5
CASSLARGNTIYF TGTGCCAGCAGCTTGGCCAGGGGAAACACCATATATTTT TRBV5-4 - - TRBJ1-3
CASSGLAGSGANVLTF TGTGCCAGCAGTGGTCTAGCGGGCTCTGGGGCCAACGTCCTGACTTTC TRBV2 TRBD2 - TRBJ2-6
CASSLVSYEQYF TGCGCCAGCAGCTTGGTGTCCTACGAGCAGTACTTC TRBV5-1 - once TRBJ2-7
CASSSLSGSGSSDTGELFF TGTGCCAGCAGTTCTTTGTCTGGTAGCGGGAGTAGCGACACCGGGGAGCTGTTTTTT TRBV28 TRBD2 - TRBJ2-2
CASSLYLANYEQYF TGTGCCAGCAGCTTATACCTAGCGAACTACGAGCAGTACTTC TRBV11-2 - - TRBJ2-7
CASSGLAGNSYNEQFF TGTGCCAGCAGTGGACTAGCGGGAAACTCCTACAATGAGCAGTTCTTC TRBV27 TRBD2 - TRBJ2-1
CASSYSYISDPHF TGTGCCAGCAGTTACTCATACATAAGTGATCCGCATTTT TRBV6-5 - few TRBJ1-5
CASSTWTGGGEKLFF TGTGCCAGCAGCACCTGGACAGGGGGCGGTGAAAAACTGTTTTTT TRBV5-5 TRBD1 - TRBJ1-4
CASSIVLGAAGANVLTF TGTGCCAGTAGTATAGTGCTGGGGGCTGCTGGGGCCAACGTCCTGACTTTC TRBV19 - - TRBJ2-6
CASSQAGEQYF TGTGCCAGTAGTCAAGCGGGAGAGCAGTACTTC TRBV19 TRBD2 - TRBJ2-7
CAISEKLAGEGREQFF TGTGCCATCAGTGAGAAACTAGCGGGAGAGGGCCGTGAGCAGTTCTTC TRBV10-3 TRBD2 - TRBJ2-1
CASSPQSHPNTEAFF TGTGCCAGCAGCCCTCAAAGCCACCCGAACACTGAAGCTTTCTTT TRBV9 - - TRBJ1-1
CATSSQASSGRDTQYF TGTGCCACCAGCAGCCAGGCGTCTAGCGGGAGAGATACGCAGTATTTT TRBV15 TRBD2 - TRBJ2-3
CASSLQIQETQYF TGTGCCAGCAGCTTGCAGATCCAAGAGACCCAGTACTTC TRBV5-8 - - TRBJ2-5
CASSFVTANYGYTF TGCGCCAGCAGCTTCGTTACAGCCAACTATGGCTACACCTTC TRBV5-1 - once TRBJ1-2
CASSSGDRVRTGELFF TGTGCCAGCAGTTCCGGGGACAGGGTGCGGACCGGGGAGCTGTTTTTT TRBV28 TRBD1 once TRBJ2-2
CASSLFAGGPYEQFF TGTGCTAGCAGCTTGTTTGCGGGAGGGCCTTATGAGCAGTTCTTC TRBV7-7 TRBD2 - TRBJ2-1
CASSQDEGVNQPQHF TGTGCCAGCAGCCAAGATGAAGGGGTTAATCAGCCCCAGCATTTT TRBV4-2 - - TRBJ1-5
CASSLGGVDYGYTF TGCGCCAGCAGCTTGGGGGGGGTTGACTATGGCTACACCTTC TRBV5-1 - once TRBJ1-2
CSVQGGIEAFF TGCAGCGTACAGGGGGGGATTGAAGCTTTCTTT TRBV29-1 TRBD1 few TRBJ1-1
CASSQGSSGNTIYF TGCGCCAGCAGCCAAGGCAGCTCTGGAAACACCATATATTTT TRBV4-1 - - TRBJ1-3
CASSQDGIAGGSDTQYF TGTGCCAGCAGCCAAGATGGGATAGCGGGAGGCTCAGATACGCAGTATTTT TRBV4-2 TRBD2 - TRBJ2-3
CASSLRTLFTDTQYF TGTGCCAGCAGTTTGAGGACACTCTTCACAGATACGCAGTATTTT TRBV27 - once TRBJ2-3
CASSTQGFYEQYF TGTGCCAGCAGTACCCAGGGATTCTACGAGCAGTACTTC TRBV28 - - TRBJ2-7
CASSLVRRGTYEQYF TGCGCCAGCAGCTTGGTTCGCAGGGGTACCTACGAGCAGTACTTC TRBV5-1 - few TRBJ2-7
CASSLSGNTNEQFF TGTGCCAGCAGCCTTAGCGGAAATACCAATGAGCAGTTCTTC TRBV7-3 - - TRBJ2-1
CASSFGQGSANYGYTF TGTGCCAGCAGCTTCGGACAGGGTAGCGCTAACTATGGCTACACCTTC TRBV11-2 TRBD1 - TRBJ1-2
CASSLAPRTSGLYNEQFF TGTGCCAGCAGCTTAGCGCCCAGGACTAGCGGGTTGTACAATGAGCAGTTCTTC TRBV7-2 TRBD2 few TRBJ2-1
CASIKQGVTYEQYF TGTGCCAGCATAAAACAGGGGGTAACCTACGAGCAGTACTTC TRBV6-1 TRBD1 - TRBJ2-7
CASSPGQGLYEQYF TGTGCCAGCAGCCCGGGACAGGGCCTCTACGAGCAGTACTTC TRBV4-2 TRBD1 - TRBJ2-7
CASSQAGGGYEQYF TGTGCCAGCAGCCAAGCAGGGGGCGGTTACGAGCAGTACTTC TRBV14 TRBD1 - TRBJ2-7
CASSFRAARGDEQYF TGTGCCAGCAGTTTTCGGGCGGCCAGGGGTGACGAGCAGTACTTC TRBV27 - - TRBJ2-7
CASSPRDLGAGEQFF TGCGCCAGCAGCCCCCGGGACTTAGGGGCTGGAGAGCAGTTCTTC TRBV5-1 - - TRBJ2-1
CASGLGQGVTYEQYF TGTGCTAGTGGGCTGGGACAGGGGGTCACCTACGAGCAGTACTTC TRBV12-5 TRBD1 once TRBJ2-7
CASSWAGRRGTDTQYF TGTGCCAGCAGCTGGGCCGGGAGGCGGGGCACAGATACGCAGTATTTT TRBV7-2 TRBD2 - TRBJ2-3
CASSLSPGTSGNEQFF TGTGCCAGCAGCTTAAGTCCAGGGACTAGCGGCAATGAGCAGTTCTTC TRBV7-9 TRBD2 - TRBJ2-1
CASSLDRREREFF TGTGCCAGCAGCTTAGATCGGCGGGAGAGGGAGTTCTTC TRBV7-9 TRBD2 - TRBJ2-1
CASSDRGLAATNEQFF TGTGCCAGCAGTGACCGGGGACTAGCGGCGACTAATGAGCAGTTCTTC TRBV6-1 TRBD2 - TRBJ2-1
CASSRTGTAEAFF TGTGCCAGCAGCAGGACCGGGACAGCTGAAGCTTTCTTT TRBV5-6 TRBD1 - TRBJ1-1
CASSLRLLSSYNEQFF TGTGCCAGCAGTTTGAGGCTCTTGAGCTCCTACAATGAGCAGTTCTTC TRBV27 - - TRBJ2-1
CASSAVPGTGYNEQFF TGTGCCAGCAGCGCAGTTCCCGGGACAGGGTACAATGAGCAGTTCTTC TRBV9 TRBD1 - TRBJ2-1